This T cell receptor (beta chain) was sequenced during a study of neurological immune-mediated disorders. This clonotype was detected ten times or more. One entry per CDR3 protein, called by TCRdb with MiXCR from the 5' RACE reads. The sample yields tens of thousands of distinct CDR3 sequences, over 4% seen once. The CDR3 is 18 residues long. Germline V gives CDR1 MNHEY, CDR2 SVGEGT. Trimming cost V 2 bases and J 2 bases; bases outside gene matches: 13. Specimen: PBMCs. This receptor was taken from a man aged 50-59 years with multiple sclerosis. The chain couples TRBV6-2 or TRBV6-3 to TRBJ2-3; 7 bases are shared with TRBD2. CDR3 loop: CASSYNQLAGEVTDTQYF. The CDR3, as DNA: TGTGCCAGCAGTTACAATCAGCTGGCGGGGGAGGTCACAGATACGCAGTATTTT.